This passage covers 19 T cell receptor beta chains from one sample sequenced in a study of T-cell reconstitution after alpha-beta-depleted transplantation in children. It was with unique molecular identifiers that the TCRbeta library was prepared. TCRdb redid the calling of the PCR reads with MiXCR, one entry per CDR3 protein. Seen here are some 300,000 distinct CDR3 sequences, just over 7.5% observed once, and the top ten hold about 8.2%. Study-level results: By one year post-transplant, T-cell counts and diversity largely arose from T cells that were newly produced.

For these receptors, no antigen is known. The input for sequencing was peripheral blood, taken 360 days after TCRalphabeta/CD19-depleted stem cell transplant. The origin of the receptors is a female patient aged 2 to 10 who had a stem cell transplant for Fanconi anemia, so the T cells may come from the graft donor.

In its sample, this clonotype was seen many times. The chain combines TRBV20-1 with TRBJ2-3, with TRBD2 matching over 13 bases. The trim removed 2 bases at V and 6 bases at J, leaving 8 bases unmatched. The CDR3 has 16 amino acids. The germline gives CDR1 DFQATT, CDR2 SNEGSKA (reference sequence). This CDR3 reads CSARTGLAGEWDTQYF. The DNA for the CDR3 is TGCAGTGCTAGAACCGGACTAGCGGGGGAATGGGATACGCAGTATTTT.

This clonotype was seen many times. V is TRBV5-1 and J is TRBJ2-5, with D possibly being TRBD1 (6 bases). Germline V CDR1 and CDR2: SGHRS, YFSETQ. This CDR3 region has 14 residues. The V gene lost 5 bases and the J gene lost 3 bases, with 14 bases spanning the gap. The CDR3 sequence: CASRRGQPKETQYF. The CDR3 coding sequence is TGCGCCAGCAGGCGAGGACAGCCTAAAGAGACCCAGTACTTC. Supplemented by reference TRBV5-1 and TRBJ2-5, the full variable domain reads KAGVTQTPRYLIKTRGQQVTLSCSPISGHRSVSWYQQTPGQGLQFLFEYFSETQRNKGNFPGRFSGRQFSNSRSEMNVSTLELGDSALYLCASRRGQPKETQYFGPGTRLLVL.

There are many counts of this clonotype. This rearrangement joins TRBV11-2 to TRBJ2-6, with a weak D call TRBD1 (6 bases). The V gene lost 1 base and the J gene lost 2 bases, with 18 bases spanning the gap. The CDR3 contains 19 residues. Germline CDR1 and CDR2: SGHAT and FQNNGV. The CDR3 DNA sequence: TGTGCCAGCAGCTTAGTGGGTACGAGACAGGCAACTGGGGCCAACGTCCTGACTTTC. Translation: CASSLVGTRQATGANVLTF.

Comments on this clonotype: Without the conserved terminal phenylalanine or tryptophan, this CDR3 likely stems from a read error. V gene TRBV20-1 combines with J gene TRBJ1-2; 8 nucleotides match TRBD1. This CDR3 comprises 17 residues. Trimming at V came to 2 bases and at J to 4 bases, leaving 15 bases not matched to a gene. The germline gives CDR1 DFQATT, CDR2 SNEGSKA (reference sequence). The CDR3 sequence is CSARLADREPTTYGYTC. The DNA for the CDR3 is TGCAGTGCTAGATTAGCGGACAGGGAGCCAACTACCTATGGCTACACCTGC.

This clonotype has ten or more counts. The CDR3 coding sequence is TGTGCCAGCAGCAAACAGACTAGCGGGGGTCAAGAGACCCAGTACTTC. It codes for CASSKQTSGGQETQYF. J is TRBJ2-5 and V is TRBV9, with 12 positions matching TRBD2. CDR3 size: 16 residues. J was trimmed by 2 bases and V by 4 bases; bases with no gene match: 6. The germline CDR1 and CDR2 sequences are SGDLS and YYNGEE.

This clonotype was picked up many times. The chain uses TRBV5-6 and TRBJ1-1; 12 bases map to TRBD1. With 4 bases clipped from V and 0 bases from J, the junction kept 4 bases outside the gene matches. The CDR3 has 16 amino acids. Germline CDR1 and CDR2: SGHDT and YYEEEE. The CDR3 region is CASSNRDRGLNTEAFF. In nucleotides, the CDR3 is TGTGCCAGCAGCAACCGGGACAGGGGGCTGAACACTGAAGCTTTCTTT. Full variable domain (missing parts from reference TRBV5-6 and TRBJ1-1): DAGVTQSPTHLIKTRGQQVTLRCSPKSGHDTVSWYQQALGQGPQFIFQYYEEEERQRGNFPDRFSGHQFPNYSSELNVNALLLGDSALYLCASSNRDRGLNTEAFFGQGTRLTVV.

The chain recombines TRBV28 with TRBJ1-3, with a tentative D call TRBD1 (6 bases). The CDR3 extends over 15 amino acids. The germline V gene encodes CDR1 MDHEN and CDR2 SYDVKM. V dropped 8 bases and J dropped 0 bases, with 14 bases sitting between them. The CDR3 is CASGFTGISGNTIYF. CDR3 nucleotides: TGTGCCAGCGGGTTCACAGGGATCTCTGGAAACACCATATATTTT.

The sample holds many counts of this clonotype. The V and J genes are TRBV29-1 and TRBJ2-1; D possibly corresponds to TRBD2 (5 bases). The CDR3 spans 14 residues. Trimming removed 7 bases at V and 2 bases at J, with 15 bases between. Germline lookup yields CDR1 SQVTM and CDR2 ANQGSEA. In nucleotides, the CDR3 is TGCAGCGCCCCCTTGGAGGTCCCCTACAATGAGCAGTTCTTC. Its protein is CSAPLEVPYNEQFF.

This clonotype was counted many times. V gene TRBV20-1 combines with J gene TRBJ2-7; D is possibly TRBD1 (6 bases). V was clipped by 7 bases and J by 0 bases, with 16 bases between them. Germline V lookup: CDR1 DFQATT, CDR2 SNEGSKA (reference sequence). CDR3 size: 14 residues. The CDR3: CSVQDSLLSYEQYF. Here the CDR3 DNA reads TGCAGTGTACAGGACAGTCTACTCTCCTACGAGCAGTACTTC.

This clonotype was recorded many times. This chain uses TRBV29-1 with TRBJ2-5; D gene uncertain. Trimming removed 4 bases from V and 7 bases from J, with 13 bases in between. CDR1 and CDR2 (germline): SQVTM, ANQGSEA. This CDR3 contains 12 residues. CDR3 nucleotide sequence: TGCAGCGTTGCTGACCTACCCGTGACCCAGTACTTC. This sequence encodes CSVADLPVTQYF.

This clonotype was observed at least ten times. The chain couples TRBV2 to TRBJ2-7, with 8 bases matching TRBD1. With 10 bases clipped from V and 7 bases from J, the junction kept 12 bases outside the gene matches. CDR1 SNHLY and CDR2 FYNNEI come from the germline V gene. The CDR3 consists of 13 residues. The CDR3 nucleotides read TGTGCCACCAAGACAGGGGCGGTGGGGGAGCAGTACTTC. Translated, it gives CATKTGAVGEQYF.

This clonotype appeared many times. This chain connects TRBV25-1 to TRBJ2-1; 9 bases are shared with TRBD1. This CDR3 has 14 residues. V was pared by 8 bases and J by 10 bases, with 12 bases of the junction left unmatched. The germline V gene has CDR1 MGHDK and CDR2 SYGVNS. CDR3 DNA: TGTGCCAGCGGGCCGGGACAGGGATCTGGCGAGCAGTTCTTC. It translates to CASGPGQGSGEQFF.

This clonotype has a handful of counts. The V call is TRBV27, the J call TRBJ2-7; 15 positions match TRBD2. Per germline, CDR1 MNHEY and CDR2 SMNVEV (reference sequence). With 5 bases clipped from V and 6 bases from J, the junction kept 14 bases outside the gene matches. CDR3 length: 18 amino acids. CDR3 loop: CASSIGLAGGEGVGEQYF. CDR3 sequence (DNA): TGTGCCAGCAGTATTGGACTAGCGGGAGGGGAAGGCGTCGGCGAGCAGTACTTC.

The chain employs TRBV7-8 and TRBJ1-2; the D is unclear. Trimming shortened V by 0 bases and J by 5 bases, and 16 bases separated the two germline ends. Germline CDR1 SGHVS, CDR2 FQNEAQ. CDR3 length: 16 amino acids. In DNA, the CDR3 is TGTGCCAGCAGCTTAGCGCTAAGGGCTGCCGCTTATGGCTACACCTTC. This translates into CASSLALRAAAYGYTF.

This clonotype showed up many times. This rearrangement joins TRBV28 to TRBJ2-7; possibly TRBD2 for D (5 bases). In germline, CDR1 is MDHEN, CDR2 SYDVKM. The CDR3 is 15 residues long. V shed 5 bases and J shed 7 bases, with 21 bases lying between them. CDR3 in DNA: TGTGCCAGCAGTAAAACCGGGCCTCTAGCCTCGGAGCAGTACTTC. It codes for CASSKTGPLASEQYF.

This clonotype was recorded at least ten times. V usage is TRBV10-3 and J usage is TRBJ2-6, with 10 bases matching TRBD1. J gave up 2 bases and V 2 bases, and 6 bases lay outside the gene matches. Germline V gene sequence: CDR1 ENHRY, CDR2 SYGVKD. CDR3 length equals 18 residues. The CDR3 sequence: CAISEMVTGGAGANVLTF. The CDR3, as DNA: TGTGCCATCAGTGAGATGGTGACAGGGGGCGCTGGGGCCAACGTCCTGACTTTC.

This clonotype was observed a few times. V and J are TRBV10-3 and TRBJ2-3; tentative D call: TRBD2 (6 bases). CDR1 ENHRY and CDR2 SYGVKD come from the germline V gene. The CDR3 totals 17 residues. Trimming pared 3 bases from V and 2 bases from J, leaving 18 bases between. The CDR3 bases are TGTGCCATCAGTGATGTGTTTAGCGGAGCCAACACAGATACGCAGTATTTT. Translated: CAISDVFSGANTDTQYF.

This chain links TRBV7-3 with TRBJ2-3; D is possibly TRBD2 (5 bases). CDR3 size: 16 residues. Germline values: CDR1 SGHTA, CDR2 FQGTGA. The V end was cut by 2 bases, the J end by 2 bases, with 14 bases between. The CDR3 DNA sequence: TGTGCCAGCAGCTTATGGTCTATGAGGGACACAGATACGCAGTATTTT. It codes for CASSLWSMRDTDTQYF.

J is TRBJ2-7 and V is TRBV20-1; TRBD1 aligns across 8 bases. The J segment lost 5 bases and the V segment lost 3 bases, leaving 3 bases of the junction unmatched. The CDR3 extends over 12 amino acids. Germline assignment: CDR1 DFQATT and CDR2 SNEGSKA (reference sequence). The CDR3 sequence is CSASMTGDEQYV. The CDR3 DNA is TGCAGTGCTAGTATGACAGGGGACGAGCAGTACGTC.